Following are 20 T cell receptor beta chains from one sample sequenced in a study of blood T cell repertoires in COVID-19. TCRdb keeps only in-frame clones here, not all; method: immunoSEQ multiplex PCR. Here the sample spans 100,000 to 150,000 clones, about 83% being singletons. The sequenced material came from peripheral blood. These receptors came from a man aged 35-49 years with active or convalescent COVID-19.

This chain connects TRBV25-1 to TRBJ1-1; TRBD1 matches at 8 bases. The CDR3 runs 16 residues. Per the germline V gene, CDR1 is MGHDK and CDR2 is SYGVNS. CDR3 bases: TGTGTCGAATCCCCCGGGACAGGTGGGATGAACACTGAAGCTTTCTTT. Translating gives CVESPGTGGMNTEAFF.

The chain uses TRBV9 and TRBJ1-5; 7 positions agree with TRBD1. V shed 3 bases and J 7 bases; nucleotides not matched to a gene: 7. CDR1 and CDR2 (germline): SGDLS, YYNGEE. There are 14 residues in the CDR3. The CDR3 region is CASSAGQLGQPQHF. The DNA for the CDR3 is TGTGCCAGCAGCGCGGGACAGTTGGGGCAGCCCCAGCATTTT.

The rearrangement uses TRBV18 and TRBJ2-5; D remains ambiguous. Germline V gene sequence: CDR1 KGHSH, CDR2 LQKENI. The CDR3 is 12 amino acids. V gave up 3 bases and J gave up 6 bases, with 8 bases separating them. CDR3 residues: CASSPSKKTQYF. CDR3 nucleotide sequence: TGTGCCAGCTCACCGAGTAAGAAGACCCAGTACTTC.

The V and J genes are TRBV30 and TRBJ1-3, with D possibly matching TRBD1 (5 bases). This CDR3 has 14 residues. The germline V gene has CDR1 GTSNPN and CDR2 SVGIG (reference sequence). The V and J ends lost 0 bases and 5 bases respectively, with 11 bases between them. The CDR3 spells CAWSVRGLRNTIYF. CDR3 in DNA: TGTGCCTGGAGTGTACGGGGACTTCGAAACACCATATATTTT.

The chain links TRBV5-5 to TRBJ2-3; a possible D gene is TRBD2 (6 bases). CDR1 is SGHKS and CDR2 is YYEKEE in the germline V gene (reference sequence). There are 15 residues in the CDR3. The V and J ends lost 4 bases and 2 bases respectively, with 14 bases between them. The CDR3 bases are TGTGCCAGCAGCCCCGATGGGGGGATCACAGATACGCAGTATTTT. It is translated as CASSPDGGITDTQYF.

The chain carries TRBV10-3 and TRBJ1-5; tentative D call: TRBD1 (6 bases). In germline, CDR1 is ENHRY, CDR2 SYGVKD. CDR3 length equals 15 residues. The V gene lost 2 bases and the J gene lost 6 bases, with 14 bases spanning the gap. This CDR3 reads CAISEVPQGGQPQHF. CDR3 bases: TGTGCCATCAGTGAGGTTCCACAGGGCGGTCAGCCCCAGCATTTT.

This clone was seen a single time. Other DNA sequences within the sample encode an identical CDR3. The genes are TRBV6-4 and TRBJ2-6; the D is unclear. Germline lookup yields CDR1 MRHNA and CDR2 SNTAGT. Trimming took 0 bases from V and 0 from J, leaving 3 bases between them. This CDR3 is built from 15 residues. Here the CDR3 DNA reads TGTGCCAGCAGTGACTCTAGCTCTGGGGCCAACGTCCTGACTTTC. Its translation: CASSDSSSGANVLTF.

The rearrangement links TRBV6-5 to TRBJ1-6; the D gene is possibly TRBD1 (5 bases). CDR1 is MNHEY, CDR2 SVGAGI, per germline. Trimming shortened V by 8 bases and J by 6 bases, and 14 bases separated the two germline ends. The CDR3 loop spans 14 amino acids. CDR3 in DNA: TGTGCCAGCCTGCTGACAGAGAGTAATTCACCCCTCCACTTT. Amino acid sequence: CASLLTESNSPLHF.

The rearrangement joins TRBV19 to TRBJ2-5; the match to TRBD1 covers 11 bases. Germline lookup yields CDR1 LNHDA and CDR2 SQIVND (reference sequence). This CDR3 region has 13 residues. J lost 5 bases, V lost 11 bases, and 7 bases had no gene match. The CDR3 sequence is CAGWDRGGETQYF. The CDR3 DNA follows: TGTGCCGGATGGGACAGGGGGGGGGAGACCCAGTACTTC. Full variable domain (rest looked up from reference TRBV19 and TRBJ2-5): DGGITQSPKYLFRKEGQNVTLSCEQNLNHDAMYWYRQDPGQGLRLIYYSQIVNDFQKGDIAEGYSVSREKKESFPLTVTSAQKNPTAFYLCAGWDRGGETQYFGPGTRLLVL.

The DNA of the CDR3 is TGTGCCAGCAGCGTAGCCGGGAGGGGGACTGAAGCTTTCTTT. Translation: CASSVAGRGTEAFF. This rearrangement joins TRBV9 to TRBJ1-1, with D possibly TRBD1 on 6 matching bases. CDR1 and CDR2 (germline): SGDLS, YYNGEE. CDR3 length equals 14 residues. V gave up 0 bases and J gave up 5 bases, with 11 bases separating them. Filled out from reference TRBV9 and TRBJ1-1, the complete variable domain reads DSGVTQTPKHLITATGQRVTLRCSPRSGDLSVYWYQQSLDQGLQFLIQYYNGEERAKGNILERFSAQQFPDLHSELNLSSLELGDSALYFCASSVAGRGTEAFFGQGTRLTVV.

The V gene is TRBV27, the J gene TRBJ1-6; D remains ambiguous. The CDR3 consists of 16 residues. Germline V gene lookup returns CDR1 MNHEY and CDR2 SMNVEV (reference sequence). V lost 6 bases, J lost 0 bases, and 12 bases lay in between. Here the CDR3 DNA reads TGTGCCAGCAGGCCCTCTGGGAGCTCCTATAATTCACCCCTCCACTTT. As protein: CASRPSGSSYNSPLHF.

CDR3 sequence: CASKTGTESLYGYTF. For the CDR3, the DNA is TGCGCCAGCAAAACCGGGACAGAAAGTCTCTATGGCTACACCTTC. This chain uses TRBV5-1 with TRBJ1-2; 7 positions match TRBD1. CDR3 length equals 15 residues. CDR1 SGHRS and CDR2 YFSETQ come from the germline V gene. V trimming: 6 bases; J trimming: 4 bases; junction bases outside the gene matches: 12.

The rearrangement joins TRBV7-9 to TRBJ1-3; unclear D gene. This CDR3 is built from 14 residues. Germline CDR1 is SEHNR and CDR2 is FQNEAQ (reference sequence). V was shortened by 2 bases and J by 2 bases, with 7 bases between the two germline ends. CDR3 nucleotide sequence: TGTGCCAGCAGCTTACAGGCTGCTGGAAACACCATATATTTT. Its translation: CASSLQAAGNTIYF.

V usage is TRBV15 and J usage is TRBJ2-1; tentatively, D is TRBD2 (6 bases). Germline V CDR1 and CDR2: LNHNV, YYDKDF (reference sequence). The CDR3 contains 16 residues. Trimming shortened V by 5 bases and J by 3 bases, and 17 bases separated the two germline ends. CDR3 bases: TGTGCCACCAGCTCTCTTCCGGGGGAGAGCTACAATGAGCAGTTCTTC. This gives the protein CATSSLPGESYNEQFF.

The V gene is TRBV27, the J gene TRBJ2-7; 11 nucleotides line up with TRBD2. Germline CDR1 is MNHEY and CDR2 is SMNVEV (reference sequence). The CDR3 has 15 residues. With V trimmed by 3 bases and J by 5 bases, 6 bases remained unmatched. CDR3 in DNA: TGTGCCAGCAGTTTGGGACTAGCGGTGGGTGACGAGCAGTACTTC. Translation gives CASSLGLAVGDEQYF.

The rearrangement uses TRBV18 and TRBJ1-4; D unclear. The germline CDR1 and CDR2 sequences are KGHSH and LQKENI. This CDR3 has 13 amino acids. With 5 bases removed from V and 8 bases from J, the gap between germline ends came to 12 bases. CDR3 nucleotides: TGTGCCAGCTCATACGGGGTTGGGGAAAAACTGTTTTTT. Protein product: CASSYGVGEKLFF.

The CDR3 bases are TGTGCCAGCAGGTCTGGACATGGGTTAAATTCACCCCTCCACTTT. This encodes CASRSGHGLNSPLHF. This chain uses TRBV28 with TRBJ1-6; D is possibly TRBD1 (5 bases). V lost 6 bases to trimming and J lost 7 bases, with 16 bases between them. The germline V gene has CDR1 MDHEN and CDR2 SYDVKM. The CDR3 totals 15 residues.

J is TRBJ2-7 and V is TRBV12-5; 10 nucleotides agree with TRBD1. In germline, CDR1 is LGHNT, CDR2 FRNRAP. CDR3 length: 13 residues. The J segment lost 6 bases and the V segment lost 7 bases, leaving 6 bases of the junction unmatched. CDR3 sequence: CASAGTGASEQYF. The CDR3 DNA sequence: TGTGCTAGTGCCGGGACAGGGGCCTCCGAGCAGTACTTC.

The chain combines TRBV6-5 with TRBJ1-1, with 7 bases that match TRBD1. Germline V gene lookup returns CDR1 MNHEY and CDR2 SVGAGI. The CDR3 totals 16 residues. V shed 0 bases, J shed 4 bases, and the junction held 8 bases outside the gene matches. This chain's CDR3 is CASSYSQTGRPTEAFF. DNA for the CDR3: TGTGCCAGCAGTTACTCGCAGACAGGGCGCCCCACTGAAGCTTTCTTT.

V is TRBV2 and J is TRBJ1-1; a weak D match, TRBD1 (5 bases). Trimming left V 3 bases short and J 7 bases short, with 15 bases between. Per the germline V gene, CDR1 is SNHLY and CDR2 is FYNNEI. The CDR3 spans 14 residues. The CDR3 here is CASSEGQGRGEAFF. CDR3 bases: TGTGCCAGCAGTGAGGGCCAGGGAAGGGGTGAAGCTTTCTTT.